Listed below are T cell receptor beta chains from one sample, sequenced in a study of T cell changes during pregnancy in multiple sclerosis. Method: immunoSEQ multiplex PCR; TCRdb's copy keeps in-frame clones and lacks some. The table has about 38,000 clones, 90% seen once. The sample consisted of CD4+ T cells from peripheral blood mononuclear cells, taken in the second trimester of pregnancy. The receptors come from a female donor with multiple sclerosis, enrolled in a pregnancy study. Both conserved end residues are part of each CDR3. D genes are given only for firm matches. Some rows mark clone size as missing; the rest say once, few, many or name a class of expanded clone.

size | J | V | D | length | DNA | CDR3
. | TRBJ1-1 | TRBV28 | . | 14 | TGTGCCAGCAGCCTACTCTTACCCCAGGGCCTTCCTTTCTTT | CASSLLLPQGLPFF
. | TRBJ1-1 | TRBV14 | TRBD1 | 13 | TGTGCCAGCTCTACAGGGGGGAACACTGAAGCTTTCTTT | CASSTGGNTEAFF
. | TRBJ2-6 | TRBV15 | . | 19 | TGTGCCACCAGCAGTGAGGTCGTCAGTTATTCCTCTGGGGCCAACGTCCTGACTTTC | CATSSEVVSYSSGANVLTF
. | TRBJ1-3 | TRBV5-5 | . | 15 | TGTGCCAGCAGCTTGATCAGGGGAACTGGAAACACCATATATTTT | CASSLIRGTGNTIYF
. | TRBJ2-1 | TRBV7-3 | TRBD2 | 17 | TGTGCCAGCAGCTTAACGAGCGGCCGACTAGCGGGTACTGAGCAGTTCTTC | CASSLTSGRLAGTEQFF
once | TRBJ2-5 | TRBV25-1 | . | 14 | TGTGCCAGCATAAGGTCCGGACTTCAAGAGACCCAGTACTTC | CASIRSGLQETQYF
once | TRBJ2-7 | TRBV19 | . | 13 | TGTGCCAGTAGTATGACAGGGAGGAACGAGCAGTACTTC | CASSMTGRNEQYF
. | TRBJ1-1 | TRBV28 | . | 17 | TGTGCCAGCAGTTTACCCTCATTGGGAGCGGGGAGGACTGAAGCTTTCTTT | CASSLPSLGAGRTEAFF
. | TRBJ2-7 | TRBV14 | . | 16 | TGTGCCAGCAGCCCGTCCTTGGCCATGAAGTACTACGAGCAGTACTTC | CASSPSLAMKYYEQYF
. | TRBJ2-5 | TRBV18 | TRBD1 | 15 | TGTGCCAGCTCACCCGACAGGGGGCCTCGAGAGACCCAGTACTTC | CASSPDRGPRETQYF
few | TRBJ2-7 | TRBV7-3 | . | 15 | TGTGCCAGCAGCCCTGGGGGGAGTGGCTCCTACGAGCAGTACTTC | CASSPGGSGSYEQYF
. | TRBJ2-5 | TRBV7-6 | . | 15 | TGTGCCAGCAGCTCCTCTGGGGCGGCACAAGAGACCCAGTACTTC | CASSSSGAAQETQYF
. | TRBJ1-5 | TRBV4-2 | TRBD1 | 15 | TGTGCCAGCAGCCCCGGACAGGGGAGCAATCAGCCCCAGCATTTT | CASSPGQGSNQPQHF
. | TRBJ2-1 | TRBV11-1 | TRBD2 | 16 | TGTGCCAGCAGTCTAAGGGAGGGGCTAGCGGACAATGAGCAGTTCTTC | CASSLREGLADNEQFF
. | TRBJ1-5 | TRBV2 | . | 14 | TGTGCCAGCAGTGATAGGAGGAACAATCAGCCCCAGCATTTT | CASSDRRNNQPQHF
. | TRBJ2-2 | TRBV18 | . | 14 | TGTGCCAGCTCACCAGAGGGATTTGCCGGGGAGCTGTTTTTT | CASSPEGFAGELFF
. | TRBJ2-3 | TRBV19 | TRBD2 | 14 | TGTGCCAGTAGTGAGGGACTAGCGGCTGATACGCAGTATTTT | CASSEGLAADTQYF
. | TRBJ2-7 | TRBV10-3 | TRBD2 | 17 | TGTGCCATCAGTGAGTTCGGACTAGCGGGAGAACTGTACGAGCAGTACTTC | CAISEFGLAGELYEQYF
. | TRBJ2-4 | TRBV5-1 | TRBD1 | 13 | TGCGCCAGCAGAGCTACAGGGGGCACCATTCAGTACTTC | CASRATGGTIQYF
. | TRBJ2-7 | TRBV11-2 | . | 13 | TGTGCCAGCAGACGGGAGATTCGCTACGAGCAGTACTTC | CASRREIRYEQYF
. | TRBJ1-5 | TRBV21-1 | . | 12 | TGTGCCAGCAGTATCCTAGGCAGGCCCCAGCATTTT | CASSILGRPQHF
. | TRBJ2-5 | TRBV7-3 | . | 14 | TGTGCCAGCAGCTTAGACGCGGGGGCGGAGACCCAGTACTTC | CASSLDAGAETQYF
. | TRBJ2-5 | TRBV27 | TRBD2 | 14 | TGTGCCAGCAGTATCGCGGGAGAAATAGAGACCCAGTACTTC | CASSIAGEIETQYF
. | TRBJ2-1 | TRBV6-4 | TRBD2 | 15 | TGTGCCAGCAGCCTTAGCGGGAGGGCCGAGGATGAGCAGTTCTTC | CASSLSGRAEDEQFF
. | TRBJ1-5 | TRBV19 | TRBD1 | 15 | TGTGCCAGCGTCCCGGGACAGGGACCCAATCAGCCCCAGCATTTT | CASVPGQGPNQPQHF
. | TRBJ2-1 | TRBV5-4 | . | 16 | TGTGCCAGCAGCCTAGGGACTCCAAGCTCCTACAATGAGCAGTTCTTC | CASSLGTPSSYNEQFF
. | TRBJ1-4 | TRBV15 | TRBD1 | 15 | TGTGCCACCAGCGGACAGGACGGAAATAATGAAAAACTGTTTTTT | CATSGQDGNNEKLFF
. | TRBJ2-3 | TRBV11-3 | . | 14 | TGTGCCAGCAGTCTCAGGGGGGACACAGATACGCAGTATTTT | CASSLRGDTDTQYF
. | TRBJ2-7 | TRBV25-1 | . | 13 | TGTGCCAGCCAAGGAAGACGGACTTACGAGCAGTACTTC | CASQGRRTYEQYF
. | TRBJ2-1 | TRBV6-5 | TRBD2 | 15 | TGTGCCAGCAGCCCCTTAGCGGGAGGTTCCAATGAGCAGTTCTTC | CASSPLAGGSNEQFF